Shown below are 15 T cell receptor beta chains from a single sample sequenced in a study of T cells in Graves' hyperthyroidism and ophthalmopathy. There were TCR beta CDR3 regions amplified from RNA transcripts. With the HTBI primer set, the TCR CDR3 went through a first round of RT-PCR. One entry per CDR3 protein results from TCRdb running MiXCR on the multiplex PCR reads. This sample has about 35,000 distinct CDR3 sequences; around half occur once, and the top ten carry approximately 6.2%. Material for sequencing was blood. The receptors come from a woman in her forties or fifties with Graves' hyperthyroidism that later progressed to Graves' ophthalmopathy.

The V gene is TRBV7-8, the J gene TRBJ1-6; 10 bases fit TRBD1. This CDR3 spans 16 amino acids. The V gene end was trimmed by 2 bases and the J gene end by 10 bases; junction bases not matched to a gene: 8. CDR1 and CDR2 (germline): SGHVS, FQNEAQ. The CDR3 DNA reads TGTGCCAGCAGCTTATCTCCGGGACAGGGGCAATCACCCCTCCACTTT. It codes for CASSLSPGQGQSPLHF.

The J gene is TRBJ2-5, the V gene TRBV7-6; TRBD1 is a possible D gene (6 bases). The V end lost 3 bases, the J end lost 5 bases, and 16 bases lay between the germline ends. The germline V gene encodes CDR1 SGHVS and CDR2 FNYEAQ. CDR3 size: 15 residues. The CDR3 DNA sequence: TGTGCCAGCAGCTTTCAACAGGGTGGTTTGGAGACCCAGTACTTC. Translated, it gives CASSFQQGGLETQYF.

At least ten counts were recorded for this clonotype. V gene TRBV9 combines with J gene TRBJ2-1; 13 positions match TRBD2. Trimming at V came to 3 bases and at J to 10 bases, leaving 7 bases not matched to a gene. The CDR3 covers 15 residues. Germline V gene sequence: CDR1 SGDLS, CDR2 YYNGEE. DNA of the CDR3: TGTGCCAGCAGCGAACTAGCGGGAGGGTCCGTAGAGCAGTTCTTC. It specifies CASSELAGGSVEQFF.

The rearrangement joins TRBV5-1 to TRBJ1-1; 8 positions agree with TRBD1. The V gene's germline CDR1 is SGHRS and CDR2 YFSETQ. With 4 bases clipped from V and 4 bases from J, the junction kept 3 bases outside the gene matches. CDR3 length: 13 residues. The CDR3 DNA follows: TGCGCCAGCAGCGTCCAGGGGGCCACTGAAGCTTTCTTT. Amino acids: CASSVQGATEAFF. Full variable domain (outside the CDR3, taken from reference TRBV5-1 and TRBJ1-1): KAGVTQTPRYLIKTRGQQVTLSCSPISGHRSVSWYQQTPGQGLQFLFEYFSETQRNKGNFPGRFSGRQFSNSRSEMNVSTLELGDSALYLCASSVQGATEAFFGQGTRLTVV.

Details on this clonotype: One end of the junction is discordant with germline, which a read error may explain. The chain has TRBV7-9 and TRBJ2-1; 9 bases align to TRBD2. From germline, CDR1 is SEHNR and CDR2 FQNEAQ (reference sequence). The CDR3 sequence is 15 residues long. In DNA form, the CDR3 reads TGCGCCAGTAGCGGGGTTAGCGGGAGCATAGATGAGCAGTTCTTC. Protein: CASSGVSGSIDEQFF.

The sample holds many counts of this clonotype. The chain combines TRBV19 with TRBJ1-2; D remains unclear. This CDR3 has 11 amino acids. The germline V and J ends were trimmed by 6 bases and 7 bases, with 9 bases remaining between them. From germline, CDR1 is LNHDA and CDR2 SQIVND (reference sequence). CDR3 sequence (DNA): TGTGCCAGTAGGCTAATCGGTGGCTACACCTTC. Translated: CASRLIGGYTF. Based on the CDR3 plus reference TRBV19 and TRBJ1-2, the full variable domain is DGGITQSPKYLFRKEGQNVTLSCEQNLNHDAMYWYRQDPGQGLRLIYYSQIVNDFQKGDIAEGYSVSREKKESFPLTVTSAQKNPTAFYLCASRLIGGYTFGSGTRLTVV.

V and J are TRBV29-1 and TRBJ2-7; D possibly uses TRBD1 or TRBD2 (5 bases each). Trimming removed 4 bases from V and 2 bases from J, with 9 bases in between. CDR3 length equals 12 residues. Germline loops: CDR1 SQVTM, CDR2 ANQGSEA. CDR3 DNA sequence: TGCAGCGTTGTAAGAGGGGCCTACGAGCAGTACTTC. Amino acids: CSVVRGAYEQYF.

The genes are TRBV20-1 and TRBJ2-7; TRBD1 might be the D (7 bases). The length of the CDR3 is 10 residues. V lost 3 bases and J lost 12, with 12 bases in between. CDR1 is DFQATT, CDR2 SNEGSKA, per germline (reference sequence). CDR3: CSASRQGLYF. CDR3 DNA: TGCAGTGCTAGCAGACAGGGACTGTACTTC.

A remark on this clonotype: This is likely a read error, given that the CDR3 carries no conserved phenylalanine or tryptophan at its end. The chain joins TRBV11-2 to TRBJ2-7; 9 positions agree with TRBD2. V lost 5 bases to trimming and J lost 2 bases; unmatched junction nucleotides: 4. Germline V gene lookup returns CDR1 SGHAT and CDR2 FQNNGV. This CDR3 contains 14 residues. CDR3 sequence (DNA): TGTGCCAGCAGCCCCGGACTAGCGACCTACGAGCAGTACTCC. This sequence encodes CASSPGLATYEQYS.

Comments on this clonotype: Sequence at one end of the junction differs from germline and may be a read error. This chain joins TRBV7-9 and TRBJ2-7; TRBD2 agrees at 12 bases. Per germline, CDR1 SEHNR and CDR2 FQNEAQ (reference sequence). The CDR3 loop spans 15 amino acids. CDR3 sequence reads: CASSLKTSGGYEQYF. CDR3 nucleotide sequence: TGTGCCAGCAGCTTGAAGACTAGCGGGGGCTACGAGCAGTACTTT.

This clonotype is a singleton in its sample. V gene TRBV2 combines with J gene TRBJ2-7; unclear D gene. From germline, CDR1 is SNHLY and CDR2 FYNNEI. The CDR3 covers 10 residues. The V gene lost 8 bases and the J gene lost 0 bases, with 2 bases spanning the gap. The CDR3 DNA follows: TGTGCCAGCTGCTCCTACGAGCAGTACTTC. Translation gives CASCSYEQYF.

Turning to this clonotype: Given the absence of the conserved phenylalanine or tryptophan at the CDR3 end, a read error is likely. This chain's CDR3 is CSASRDSFYNEQFC. The CDR3 nucleotides read TGCAGTGCTAGCCGGGACAGCTTCTACAATGAGCAGTTCTGC. The J gene is TRBJ2-1, the V gene TRBV20-1; TRBD1 aligns across 7 bases. CDR1 is DFQATT and CDR2 is SNEGSKA in the germline V gene (reference sequence). CDR3 length: 14 residues. V trimming: 3 bases; J trimming: 3 bases; junction bases outside the gene matches: 5.

This clonotype has only one observation. The chain uses TRBV5-6 and TRBJ2-1; D may be TRBD2 (6 bases). V was trimmed by 0 bases and J by 10 bases, leaving 8 bases between them. The CDR3 has 12 residues. Germline V lookup: CDR1 SGHDT, CDR2 YYEEEE. As DNA, the CDR3 is TGTGCCAGCAGCTTGGGGGCGGGGGAGCAGTTCTTC. It specifies CASSLGAGEQFF. Combining the CDR3 with reference TRBV5-6 and TRBJ2-1 gives the whole variable domain DAGVTQSPTHLIKTRGQQVTLRCSPKSGHDTVSWYQQALGQGPQFIFQYYEEEERQRGNFPDRFSGHQFPNYSSELNVNALLLGDSALYLCASSLGAGEQFFGPGTRLTVL.

This clonotype has at least ten counts. This chain joins TRBV20-1 and TRBJ2-7; D may match TRBD1 or TRBD2 (5 bases each). Germline-derived CDR1 and CDR2 are DFQATT and SNEGSKA (reference sequence). Trimming took off 8 bases at V and 0 bases at J, with 14 bases between the two ends. The CDR3 has 13 amino acids. The CDR3 DNA reads TGCAGTTCCCGGACGGGACCCTCCTACGAGCAGTACTTC. Translation gives CSSRTGPSYEQYF.

This clonotype was seen many times. This chain uses TRBV6-2 or TRBV6-3 with TRBJ1-5; a weak D match, TRBD1 (5 bases). CDR1 is MNHEY and CDR2 is SVGEGT in the germline V gene. V was shortened by 0 bases and J by 9 bases, with 9 bases between the two germline ends. This CDR3 has 13 amino acids. The CDR3 DNA reads TGTGCCAGCAGTTACTCGCTCCAGGGGCCCCAGCATTTT. Its translation is CASSYSLQGPQHF.